These 7 T cell receptor beta chains originate from one sample sequenced in a study of blood T cell repertoires in COVID-19. The data were produced by immunoSEQ multiplex PCR, yet TCRdb's version contains in-frame clones alone and is incomplete. The sample has more than 250,000 clones, 87% seen once. The sample comprised peripheral blood. These receptors originate from a middle-aged man with active or convalescent COVID-19.

This chain connects TRBV7-8 to TRBJ2-7, with 12 bases identical to TRBD2. Germline V CDR1 and CDR2: SGHVS, FQNEAQ. The CDR3 runs to 18 residues. V gave up 5 bases and J gave up 1 base; unmatched junction bases: 12. The CDR3 loop is CASSPRTSGMGTSYEQYF. CDR3 coding DNA: TGTGCCAGCAGCCCTAGGACTAGCGGGATGGGGACGTCCTACGAGCAGTACTTC.

The rearrangement uses TRBV4-2 and TRBJ2-5; possible D gene TRBD2, 5 bases. CDR3 length: 14 amino acids. Germline CDR1 LGHNA, CDR2 YNFKEQ. V lost 4 bases and J 0 bases, leaving 9 bases between the germline ends. This chain's CDR3 is CASSRQRYQETQYF. The CDR3 coding sequence is TGTGCCAGCAGCCGCCAGCGGTACCAAGAGACCCAGTACTTC.

The chain has TRBV10-2 and TRBJ1-6; a weak D match, TRBD1 (5 bases). The germline V and J ends were trimmed by 7 bases and 6 bases, with 13 bases remaining between them. The germline CDR1 and CDR2 sequences are WSHSY and SAAADI. The CDR3 sequence is 14 residues long. CDR3 DNA sequence: TGCGCCAGCACCAGGGATCAATCTAATTCACCCCTCCACTTT. It translates to CASTRDQSNSPLHF.

CDR3 sequence (DNA): TGCGCCAGCAGCAAAGACAGGAGCTCCTACGAGCAGTACTTC. Protein product: CASSKDRSSYEQYF. The chain couples TRBV5-1 to TRBJ2-7, with D possibly matching TRBD1 (6 bases). The germline V and J ends were trimmed by 4 bases and 0 bases, with 11 bases remaining between them. CDR1 is SGHRS, CDR2 YFSETQ, per germline. The CDR3 has 14 amino acids.

This chain connects TRBV18 to TRBJ2-5, with D possibly TRBD1 on 6 matching bases. Germline V lookup: CDR1 KGHSH, CDR2 LQKENI. CDR3 length: 13 amino acids. The germline V and J ends were trimmed by 2 bases and 6 bases, with 10 bases remaining between them. The DNA of the CDR3 is TGTGCCAGCTCACCAGCAGGGGCTCAGACCCAGTACTTC. Its translation is CASSPAGAQTQYF.

The rearrangement uses TRBV15 and TRBJ1-6, with 8 positions matching TRBD1. The CDR3 has 16 residues. The junction had 10 bases not matched to a gene; V was cut back by 1 base and J by 11 bases. Per the germline V gene, CDR1 is LNHNV and CDR2 is YYDKDF (reference sequence). DNA of the CDR3: TGTGCCACCAGCAGAGCTCCCCAGGGGGCGGGAGCACCCCTCCACTTT. Translation gives CATSRAPQGAGAPLHF.

The chain is built from TRBV29-1 and TRBJ2-3, with D unclear. The CDR3 totals 11 residues. V was pared by 7 bases and J by 8 bases, with 13 bases between. CDR1 is SQVTM and CDR2 is ANQGSEA in the germline V gene. The CDR3, as DNA: TGCAGCGCAACGACCGCGGCTACGCAGTATTTT. Protein: CSATTAATQYF.